Here is one TCR beta chain with its context. Its antigen target is currently unknown. One base away there is no much larger clone; base qualities are not given. The sample originates from a study of T-cell reconstitution after alpha-beta-depleted transplantation in children listed by TCRdb under 2016. For context, the study as a whole: Using TCR repertoire profiling, the study quantitatively followed how T-cell immune reconstitution unfolded in children after TCRalphabeta/CD19-depleted allogeneic hematopoietic cell transplantation.

The sample's treatment or condition label is to be understood as: allogeneic hematopoietic cell transplantation with graft depleted of TCRalphabeta T cells and CD19 B cells. Transplant recipients were children who received TCRalphabeta/CD19-depleted allogeneic hematopoietic cell grafts. The protocol used for the library was PCR. Sequencing used an Illumina HiSeq 2500. Molecular barcoding was employed in the preparation of TCR libraries, with unique molecular identifiers being used to normalize TCRbeta repertoire quantification. TCRdb trimmed the raw reads at Q25, called clones with MiXCR and kept productive beta chains. A single entry per CDR3 protein holds the most common genes and DNA from its merged rows. Here the sample has about a million distinct CDR3 sequences; roughly 29% occur a single time. Jointly, the top ten make up 28% of the sample. What the authors observed across the whole study: In some patients, the high TCRbeta diversity seen at day 60 was put down to recipient T cells and intrathymic progenitors that had survived conditioning. The frequencies of hyperexpanded clones fell over the following months, and after one year, T-cell counts and TCRbeta diversity were mostly attributed to newly produced T cells. About two months after transplant, the apparently early recovery of alphabetaT-cell counts reportedly depended on just several hundred clones that had expanded rapidly and came from non-depleted graft cells.

The sequencing here drew on PBMCs, mostly from graft donor cells, taken 360 days after TCRalphabeta/CD19-depleted stem cell transplant. This TCR was sampled from a boy under two years old who had a stem cell transplant for SCID, so the T cells may come from the graft donor.

This receptor carries the CDR3 CAIRDGQGANGYTF. Read as DNA, the sequence is TGTGCCATCAGGGACGGACAGGGGGCTAATGGCTACACCTTC. In this chain, TRBV10-3 is recombined with TRBJ1-2; TRBD1 lines up with 11 middle nucleotides. V has 6 bases trimmed and J has 6 bases trimmed; junction bases matching no gene number 6. The CDR3 sequence holds 14 residues, the cysteine and phenylalanine included. Only CDR3 DNA remains: 42 bases, in frame from the first base. The CDR1 and CDR2 encoded by the germline V gene are ENHRY and SYGVKD.